This T cell receptor (beta chain) appears in the sequencing data of a study of molecular identifiers for immune sequencing clone quantification. TCRdb used MiXCR to reprocess the PCR reads, holding one entry per CDR3 protein. The repertoire holds about 640,000 distinct CDR3 sequences, with 15% to 20% as singletons. Naive CD8 libraries were made from roughly 20,000 to 1,000,000 sorted cells, and they used 10%, 30% or 50% RNA. Sorting defined naive CD8 T cells as CD8+CD4-CCR7+CD45RA+. Regarding the study as a whole: Effector cells kept over 97% of their molecules in clones above 20 RNA copies, while naive cells kept under 1% there. Barcode-sharing identical TCR molecules could underestimate highly expanded clone sizes.

A word on this clonotype: Antigen unknown.

CDR1 is SGHDN, CDR2 FVKESK, per germline. V was pared by 5 bases and J by 10 bases, with 9 bases between. CDR3 length equals 11 residues. This TCR came from a human donor in good health. Some libraries in this study had Jurkat cell RNA spiked in. The rearrangement links TRBV14 to TRBJ2-1; D unclear. Sequences were obtained from naive CD8+ T cells from blood, with Jurkat cell RNA spiked in. Described subset: FACS-sorted CD8+CD4-CCR7+CD45RA+ naive T cells. CDR3 region: CASSTSQEQFF. DNA of the CDR3: TGTGCCAGCAGCACATCCCAGGAGCAGTTCTTC.